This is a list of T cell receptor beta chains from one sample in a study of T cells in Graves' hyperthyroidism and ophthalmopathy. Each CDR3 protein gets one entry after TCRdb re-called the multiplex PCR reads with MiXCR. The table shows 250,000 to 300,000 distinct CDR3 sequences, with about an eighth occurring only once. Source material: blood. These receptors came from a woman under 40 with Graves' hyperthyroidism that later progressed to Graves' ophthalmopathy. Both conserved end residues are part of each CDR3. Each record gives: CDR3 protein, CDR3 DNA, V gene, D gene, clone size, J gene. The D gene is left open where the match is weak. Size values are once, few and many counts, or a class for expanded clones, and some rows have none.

CASSVDTGTDTEAFF	TGTGCCAGCAGCGTAGATACGGGCACGGACACTGAAGCTTTCTTT	TRBV9	NA	many	TRBJ1-1
CASSRGTSGSKDEQFF	TGTGCCAGCAGTCGCGGGACTAGCGGGAGCAAGGATGAGCAGTTCTTC	TRBV4-2	TRBD2	NA	TRBJ2-1
CASSEEGLHSVDTQYF	TGTGCCAGCAGTGAAGAGGGGCTACATTCTGTAGATACGCAGTATTTT	TRBV6-1	NA	many	TRBJ2-3
CASTPIPGGSSYNEQFF	TGTGCCAGCACCCCGATTCCAGGAGGAAGCTCCTACAATGAGCAGTTCTTC	TRBV11-3	NA	few	TRBJ2-1
CASSYEGATMRGGYTF	TGTGCCAGCAGTTACGAGGGGGCGACCATGAGAGGCGGCTACACCTTC	TRBV6-5	TRBD1	many	TRBJ1-2
CASSQGLRYEQYF	TGCGCCAGCAGCCAAGGTCTCCGGTACGAGCAGTACTTC	TRBV4-1	NA	many	TRBJ2-7
CAISDLTTGNNEQFF	TGTGCCATCAGTGATTTGACCACGGGAAACAATGAGCAGTTCTTC	TRBV10-3	NA	NA	TRBJ2-1
CASSLGGSSNEQFF	TGTGCCAGCAGCTTAGGGGGGTCGAGCAATGAGCAGTTCTTC	TRBV7-2	NA	many	TRBJ2-1
CASSLSGPHSYNEQFF	TGTGCCAGCAGTTTATCGGGTCCACACTCCTACAATGAGCAGTTCTTC	TRBV27	NA	many	TRBJ2-1
CASSLVGGASIGELFF	TGCGCCAGCAGCTTGGTGGGCGGCGCGTCAATCGGGGAGCTGTTTTTT	TRBV5-1	NA	many	TRBJ2-2
CASINSQGMNTEAFF	TGTGCCAGCATCAACTCGCAAGGAATGAACACTGAAGCTTTCTTT	TRBV6-1	NA	many	TRBJ1-1
CASSLMAGTSYNEQFF	TGTGCCAGCAGCTTAATGGCGGGTACATCCTACAATGAGCAGTTCTTC	TRBV7-2	NA	many	TRBJ2-1
CASSTHRGITGNTIYF	TGCGCCAGCAGCACCCACAGGGGGATCACTGGAAACACCATATATTTT	TRBV5-1	TRBD1	many	TRBJ1-3
CASSYGLGWEQYF	TGTGCCAGCAGTTACGGCTTGGGATGGGAGCAGTACTTC	TRBV6-2/TRBV6-3	NA	many	TRBJ2-7
CASSIEQGPYGEQYF	TGTGCCAGTAGTATAGAGCAAGGGCCTTATGGCGAGCAGTACTTC	TRBV19	NA	once	TRBJ2-7
CASRPFNQPQHF	TGTGCCAGCAGACCTTTCAATCAGCCCCAGCATTTT	TRBV28	NA	many	TRBJ1-5
CASTVALNYGYTF	TGTGCCAGCACCGTAGCCCTTAACTATGGCTACACCTTC	TRBV11-2	NA	many	TRBJ1-2
CASSQDAGEGETQYF	TGTGCCAGCAGCCAGGATGCGGGAGAGGGAGAGACCCAGTACTTC	TRBV3-1	TRBD2	many	TRBJ2-5
CASSIAQGLAYEQYF	TGTGCCAGTAGTATCGCCCAGGGGTTGGCCTACGAGCAGTACTTC	TRBV19	NA	few	TRBJ2-7
CASSPRDREGGEAFF	TGTGCCAGTAGCCCCCGGGACAGGGAAGGCGGAGAAGCTTTCTTT	TRBV19	TRBD1	few	TRBJ1-1
CASSLTSFQTNEQFF	TGCGCCAGCAGCCTTACTTCTTTCCAGACCAATGAGCAGTTCTTC	TRBV4-1	NA	few	TRBJ2-1
CASSIGTSGPGREQYF	TGCGCCAGCTCCATCGGGACTAGCGGGCCCGGTCGCGAGCAGTACTTC	TRBV5-1	TRBD2	many	TRBJ2-7
CAWSAGATSTDTQYF	TGTGCCTGGAGTGCGGGAGCTACTAGCACAGATACGCAGTATTTT	TRBV30	NA	many	TRBJ2-3
CASSLGVKYEQFF	TGTGCCAGCAGCTTAGGGGTCAAGTATGAGCAGTTCTTC	TRBV7-8	NA	many	TRBJ2-1
CASSSPGQVLNVLTF	TGTGCCAGCAGCTCACCGGGACAGGTTTTAAACGTCCTGACTTTC	TRBV5-5	TRBD1	few	TRBJ2-6
CASSYSADGNTGELFF	TGTGCCAGCAGTTACTCTGCGGACGGAAACACCGGGGAGCTGTTTTTT	TRBV6-2/TRBV6-3	NA	NA	TRBJ2-2
CASSLRSGTEAFF	TGTGCCAGCAGTTTAAGGAGTGGGACTGAAGCTTTCTTT	TRBV27	NA	many	TRBJ1-1
CAKLAGENTDTQYF	TGTGCCAAACTAGCGGGAGAAAACACAGATACGCAGTATTTT	TRBV2	TRBD2	many	TRBJ2-3
CASSLGPGRDYYGYTF	TGTGCCAGCAGTTTAGGCCCGGGGCGAGATTACTATGGCTACACCTTC	TRBV28	NA	many	TRBJ1-2
CASSPVPTGTDTQYF	TGTGCCAGCAGCCCGGTTCCGACCGGGACAGATACGCAGTATTTT	TRBV7-3	NA	many	TRBJ2-3
CSANKGAYNQPQHF	TGCAGTGCTAATAAGGGGGCCTACAATCAGCCCCAGCATTTT	TRBV20-1	TRBD1	NA	TRBJ1-5
CASSSPGAGGPGDTQYF	TGTGCCAGCAGCTCCCCTGGAGCGGGAGGGCCGGGAGATACGCAGTATTTT	TRBV7-9	TRBD2	few	TRBJ2-3
CASSSPTDTQYF	TGTGCCAGCAGCTCCCCCACAGATACGCAGTATTTT	TRBV7-3	NA	many	TRBJ2-3
CASSQGAGTASYEQYF	TGCGCCAGCAGCCAAGGGGCGGGAACCGCCTCCTACGAGCAGTACTTC	TRBV4-3	NA	few	TRBJ2-7
CASSLWGRGYNEQFF	TGTGCCAGCAGCTTGTGGGGGCGCGGGTACAATGAGCAGTTCTTC	TRBV5-4	NA	many	TRBJ2-1
CASADGDPRQHF	TGTGCCAGCGCCGATGGGGACCCCCGTCAGCATTTT	TRBV7-9	NA	many	TRBJ1-5
CASSLKYEQYF	TGTGCCAGCAGCTTAAAGTACGAGCAGTACTTC	TRBV7-3	NA	many	TRBJ2-7
CASSQGTGPLSEAFF	TGTGCCAGCAGCCAGGGTACAGGGCCCCTGAGTGAAGCTTTCTTT	TRBV7-9	NA	many	TRBJ1-1
CASSPPSSRAGELFF	TGTGCCAGCTCACCACCTAGCAGTCGAGCCGGGGAGCTGTTTTTT	TRBV18	NA	NA	TRBJ2-2
CASTGGREAYGYTF	TGTGCCAGTACGGGGGGTCGTGAGGCCTATGGCTACACCTTC	TRBV7-9	NA	many	TRBJ1-2
CASSYSGGAEAFF	TGTGCCAGCAGTTATTCGGGGGGCGCAGAAGCTTTCTTT	TRBV6-2/TRBV6-3	NA	many	TRBJ1-1
CSAPGYPEAFF	TGCAGTGCTCCCGGGTACCCAGAAGCTTTCTTT	TRBV20-1	NA	many	TRBJ1-1
CASSWGGEGQPQHF	TGTGCCAGCAGTTGGGGAGGGGAGGGCCAGCCCCAGCATTTT	TRBV12-3/TRBV12-4	NA	once	TRBJ1-5
CSASPGLLSSGNTIYF	TGCAGTGCTAGCCCGGGACTCCTGAGCTCTGGAAACACCATATATTTT	TRBV20-1	NA	many	TRBJ1-3
CASSRQGADNEQFF	TGTGCCAGCAGTCGACAGGGGGCGGACAATGAGCAGTTCTTC	TRBV12-3/TRBV12-4	TRBD1	many	TRBJ2-1
CASSLGWAGTSLNEQFF	TGTGCCAGCAGCTTAGGGTGGGCCGGGACTAGCCTAAATGAGCAGTTCTTC	TRBV11-2	TRBD2	many	TRBJ2-1
CASSPIKQDYEQYF	TGTGCCAGCAGCCCTATCAAGCAGGATTACGAGCAGTACTTC	TRBV7-9	NA	many	TRBJ2-7
CASSPMGNTGELFF	TGTGCCAGCTCACCTATGGGGAACACCGGGGAGCTGTTTTTT	TRBV18	NA	NA	TRBJ2-2
CASSQALAGVEQFF	TGTGCCAGCAGCCAAGCGCTAGCGGGAGTTGAGCAGTTCTTC	TRBV3-1	TRBD2	many	TRBJ2-1
CASSLERGLNYGYTF	TGTGCCAGCAGTTTAGAGCGCGGGCTAAACTATGGCTACACCTTC	TRBV12-3/TRBV12-4	NA	NA	TRBJ1-2
CASSPQAYFYNEQFF	TGTGCCAGCTCACCTCAGGCTTATTTTTACAATGAGCAGTTCTTC	TRBV18	NA	NA	TRBJ2-1
CAWSEGYGYTF	TGTGCCTGGAGTGAAGGGTACGGCTACACCTTC	TRBV30	NA	many	TRBJ1-2
CATSDWRGVAGDNEQFF	TGTGCCACCAGTGATTGGCGGGGGGTAGCGGGAGACAATGAGCAGTTCTTC	TRBV24-1	TRBD2	NA	TRBJ2-1
CASSSDDRIPRPQHF	TGCGCCAGCAGCTCGGATGACAGAATACCTCGGCCCCAGCATTTT	TRBV5-1	NA	NA	TRBJ1-5
CSTSRGWYTEAFF	TGCAGTACCTCCAGGGGTTGGTACACTGAAGCTTTCTTT	TRBV20-1	NA	few	TRBJ1-1
CASSGRNSGSYEQYF	TGTGCCAGCAGCGGCCGGAATAGCGGATCCTACGAGCAGTACTTC	TRBV6-1	NA	many	TRBJ2-7
CASSPEPQHF	TGTGCCAGCTCACCCGAACCCCAGCATTTT	TRBV18	NA	many	TRBJ1-5
CASSDPRLDETQYF	TGTGCCAGCAGTGACCCTCGACTAGATGAGACCCAGTACTTC	TRBV2	NA	many	TRBJ2-5
CASTPTTGPWETQYF	TGTGCCAGCACTCCAACAACGGGACCTTGGGAGACCCAGTACTTC	TRBV28	NA	many	TRBJ2-5